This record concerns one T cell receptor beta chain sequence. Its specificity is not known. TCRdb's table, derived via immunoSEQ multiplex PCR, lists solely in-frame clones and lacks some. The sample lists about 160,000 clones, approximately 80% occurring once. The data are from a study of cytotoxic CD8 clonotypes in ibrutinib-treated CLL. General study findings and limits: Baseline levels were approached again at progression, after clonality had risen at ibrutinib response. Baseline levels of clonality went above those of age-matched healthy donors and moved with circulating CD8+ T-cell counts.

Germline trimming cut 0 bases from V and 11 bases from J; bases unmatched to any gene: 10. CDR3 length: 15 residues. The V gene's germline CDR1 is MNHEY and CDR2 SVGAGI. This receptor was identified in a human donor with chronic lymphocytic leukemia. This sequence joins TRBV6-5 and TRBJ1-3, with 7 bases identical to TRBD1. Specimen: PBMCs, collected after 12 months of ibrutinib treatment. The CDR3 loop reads CASSYSGQSPKAIYF. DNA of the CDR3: TGTGCCAGCAGTTACTCGGGACAGTCCCCAAAGGCCATATATTTT.